This TCR beta chain emerged from a study of T cell responses to AZD1222 COVID-19 vaccine. The method was immunoSEQ multiplex PCR; TCRdb's version includes in-frame clones alone and lacks a portion of them. The profile shows roughly 150,000 clones, about 91% of them singletons. V was clipped by 3 bases and J by 6 bases, with 9 bases between them. The V gene's germline CDR1 is KGHSH and CDR2 LQKENI. The CDR3 runs to 14 residues. Recipients boosted at about 4 weeks or about 12 weeks are pooled. In the case of this clone: Its target is unknown.

Study results and caveats: Donors were chiefly white British, with a greater number of females, and clonal diversity was perhaps underestimated. Reportedly, nearly half of unique spike TCRs recognized epitopes outside B.1.351/B.1.1.7 mutations.

Sequencing was performed on peripheral blood, taken 28 days after the second AZD1222 dose. The chain employs TRBV18 and TRBJ1-6, with a weak D call TRBD1 (5 bases). The TCR comes from an adult who received the AZD1222 COVID-19 vaccine. CDR3 region: CASSPDSINSPLHF. The DNA for the CDR3 is TGTGCCAGCTCACCCGACAGTATTAATTCACCCCTCCACTTT.